This T cell receptor beta chain was recovered during a study of blood T cell repertoires in COVID-19. As for the study in general: Acute and convalescent COVID-19 samples came from the United States, Italy and Spain. Nucleic acid was either cDNA or gDNA, and it came from T cells, B-cell-depleted T cells, or PBMCs.

As processed by the authors: Counts of nucleated cells, estimated from reference gene primer amplification, were obtained. Assay: immunoSEQ multiplex PCR; the TCRdb copy retains only in-frame clones and omits some. V and J calls and clone size are those listed in that table; D and trimming were worked out from the DNA. This repertoire shows about 76,000 clones, 70% to 80% found once; its top ten account for 15%. Trimming removed 7 bases from V and 6 bases from J, with 13 bases in between. Germline lookup yields CDR1 SNHLY and CDR2 FYNNEI. The CDR3 sequence is 12 residues long. The source is a human donor in a cohort sampled during active COVID-19. The specimen was peripheral blood. This rearrangement joins TRBV2 to TRBJ2-7; D not certain. The CDR3 bases are TGTGCCAGCATCAATTTCGCCAGCGAGCAGTACTTC. Protein product: CASINFASEQYF. The complete variable domain, with remaining parts taken from reference TRBV2 and TRBJ2-7, reads EPEVTQTPSHQVTQMGQEVILRCVPISNHLYFYWYRQILGQKVEFLVSFYNNEISEKSEIFDDQFSVERPDGSNFTLKIRSTKLEDSAMYFCASINFASEQYFGPGTRLTVT.